A single sample gave rise to the 27 T cell receptor beta chains below, sequenced in a study of shared T cell receptors in the human thymus. The method was immunoSEQ multiplex PCR; TCRdb's version includes in-frame clones alone and lacks a portion of them. Among hundreds of thousands of clones listed, approximately 87% were seen once. A further study also used this sample, focusing on human thymus T cells.

Sequencing was done on a sample of thymocytes. The receptor source for this set is a boy in the first two years of life with a congenital heart defect.

V gene TRBV19 combines with J gene TRBJ1-5; D is possibly TRBD1 (5 bases). The V gene lost 3 bases and the J gene lost 6 bases, with 15 bases spanning the gap. The CDR3 consists of 15 residues. CDR1 LNHDA and CDR2 SQIVND come from the germline V gene (reference sequence). The CDR3 loop reads CASSMGGEFGQPQHF. In DNA form, the CDR3 reads TGTGCCAGTAGTATGGGGGGGGAATTTGGTCAGCCCCAGCATTTT.

This chain joins TRBV15 and TRBJ2-1, with a possible D match to TRBD1 (5 bases). Trimming stripped 0 bases from V and 3 bases from J, with 6 bases between. Germline CDR1 reads LNHNV; CDR2 reads YYDKDF (reference sequence). This CDR3 region has 14 residues. Here the CDR3 reads CATSRDDSYNEQFF. The CDR3 coding sequence is TGTGCCACCAGCAGAGATGACAGCTACAATGAGCAGTTCTTC.

V and J are TRBV4-1 and TRBJ1-2; D may be TRBD1 (6 bases). The CDR3 consists of 15 residues. The ends were cut back, 1 base at V and 7 bases at J, with 16 bases in the middle. Germline CDR1 is MGHRA and CDR2 is YSYEKL. This CDR3 is CASSQVSTGRFGYTF. In DNA form, the CDR3 reads TGCGCCAGCAGCCAAGTTTCCACAGGGCGATTTGGCTACACCTTC.

In its sample, this clone was seen once. V usage is TRBV28 and J usage is TRBJ2-7, with D perhaps TRBD1 (5 bases). This CDR3 is built from 14 residues. Per the germline V gene, CDR1 is MDHEN and CDR2 is SYDVKM. V lost 2 bases and J lost 6, with 14 bases in between. CDR3 region: CASSLGAGTGEQYF. CDR3 DNA sequence: TGTGCCAGCAGTTTAGGGGCAGGCACGGGCGAGCAGTACTTC.

The rearrangement links TRBV7-2 to TRBJ2-1; the match to TRBD2 covers 13 bases. Trimming cost V 6 bases and J 8 bases; bases outside gene matches: 16. The CDR3 consists of 18 residues. Germline V gene lookup returns CDR1 SGHTA and CDR2 FQGNSA. The CDR3 is CASRLLRLTSGGSDEQFF. The CDR3 DNA reads as TGTGCCAGCAGGTTACTGAGGCTGACTAGCGGGGGGAGTGATGAGCAGTTCTTC.

A note on this clone: The junction and the germline gene differ at one end; a read error may be behind it. The J gene is TRBJ2-7, the V gene TRBV2, with TRBD2 as a possible D gene (7 bases). This CDR3 comprises 15 residues. Germline loops: CDR1 SNHLY, CDR2 FYNNEI. In DNA form, the CDR3 reads TGTGCCAGCAGTGTTTGGGGGGGGCCATCCTACGGGCAGTACTTC. It encodes CASSVWGGPSYGQYF.

The V and J genes are TRBV9 and TRBJ2-3; 9 bases fit TRBD1. The V gene end was trimmed by 1 base and the J gene end by 1 base; junction bases not matched to a gene: 4. Looked up from germline, CDR1 is SGDLS and CDR2 is YYNGEE. The CDR3 totals 16 residues. The DNA for the CDR3 is TGTGCCAGCAGCGTACCCAGGGACAGGGGCACAGATACGCAGTATTTT. Residues: CASSVPRDRGTDTQYF.

The V call is TRBV2, the J call TRBJ2-1; 8 bases align to TRBD1. Germline V CDR1 and CDR2: SNHLY, FYNNEI. This CDR3 is 19 amino acids long. The trim removed 4 bases at V and 3 bases at J, leaving 17 bases unmatched. CDR3 DNA sequence: TGTGCCAGCAGTGGACCGGGACAGGTACTAAAATTGGACTACAATGAGCAGTTCTTC. Residues: CASSGPGQVLKLDYNEQFF.

The chain couples TRBV15 to TRBJ1-5; maybe TRBD1 (5 bases). CDR1 is LNHNV, CDR2 YYDKDF, per germline (reference sequence). The CDR3 spans 17 residues. With 5 bases removed from V and 2 bases from J, the gap between germline ends came to 19 bases. CDR3 coding DNA: TGTGCCACCAGCGGTCGGGAGGGGAAGGGTGGCAATCAGCCCCAGCATTTT. Residues: CATSGREGKGGNQPQHF.

This chain links TRBV18 with TRBJ2-7; TRBD2 aligns across 7 bases. The germline V gene has CDR1 KGHSH and CDR2 LQKENI. The CDR3 runs to 14 residues. The V segment lost 3 bases and the J segment 3 bases; nucleotides outside the gene matches: 5. For the CDR3, the DNA is TGTGCCAGCTCACCGGCCCGGGAGGTCTACGAGCAGTACTTC. This encodes CASSPAREVYEQYF. Full variable domain (remainder filled in from reference TRBV18 and TRBJ2-7): NAGVMQNPRHLVRRRGQEARLRCSPMKGHSHVYWYRQLPEEGLKFMVYLQKENIIDESGMPKERFSAEFPKEGPSILRIQQVVRGDSAAYFCASSPAREVYEQYFGPGTRLTVT.

The chain uses TRBV5-4 and TRBJ2-3; TRBD2 aligns across 8 bases. Germline V CDR1 and CDR2: SGHNT, YYREEE (reference sequence). CDR3 length: 16 residues. V shed 6 bases and J 5 bases; nucleotides not matched to a gene: 14. The CDR3: CASIERREDEGDTQYF. In DNA, the CDR3 is TGTGCCAGCATCGAGAGGCGGGAGGACGAAGGAGATACGCAGTATTTT.

As DNA, the CDR3 is TGTGCCAGCAGCTTAGTTCACCCGGCGGGGGGAACTGAAGCTTTCTTT. It is translated as CASSLVHPAGGTEAFF. The V and J genes are TRBV11-2 and TRBJ1-1, with a possible D match to TRBD1 (5 bases). The V gene's germline CDR1 is SGHAT and CDR2 FQNNGV. With 1 base removed from V and 5 bases from J, the gap between germline ends came to 17 bases. The CDR3 totals 16 residues.

The chain has TRBV7-2 and TRBJ2-4, with D maybe TRBD2 (5 bases). Between the trimmed V and J ends, which lost 5 bases and 1 base, there was a span of 12 bases. The CDR3 totals 15 residues. CDR1 is SGHTA, CDR2 FQGNSA, per germline. The CDR3 DNA reads as TGTGCCAGCAGCCTCGTAAGGGAGGCCAAAAACATTCAGTACTTC. Encoded protein: CASSLVREAKNIQYF.

The J gene is TRBJ2-7, the V gene TRBV15, with TRBD1 as a possible D gene (6 bases). CDR3 length: 14 residues. Germline V gene lookup returns CDR1 LNHNV and CDR2 YYDKDF (reference sequence). V lost 6 bases to trimming and J lost 7 bases, with 19 bases between them. The DNA for the CDR3 is TGTGCCACCAGAACCCAGGCAGGGGCTGAGGAGCAGTACTTC. Protein product: CATRTQAGAEEQYF.

This clone was recorded once. This rearrangement joins TRBV28 to TRBJ1-3, with D possibly being TRBD1 (5 bases). CDR1 is MDHEN and CDR2 is SYDVKM in the germline V gene. Trimming stripped 7 bases from V and 4 bases from J, with 8 bases between. The CDR3 contains 12 residues. DNA of the CDR3: TGTGCCAGCACCTACAGGGGAAACACCATATATTTT. Its protein is CASTYRGNTIYF.

The V gene is TRBV7-9, the J gene TRBJ2-1; 7 bases line up with TRBD2. V was pared by 1 base and J by 0 bases, with 12 bases of the junction left unmatched. From germline, CDR1 is SEHNR and CDR2 FQNEAQ (reference sequence). The CDR3 is 19 amino acids. CDR3 coding DNA: TGTGCCAGCAGCTTAGGGACTAGATGGCACCTTAGCTCCTACAATGAGCAGTTCTTC. Translation gives CASSLGTRWHLSSYNEQFF. Supplemented by reference TRBV7-9 and TRBJ2-1, the full variable domain reads DTGVSQNPRHKITKRGQNVTFRCDPISEHNRLYWYRQTLGQGPEFLTYFQNEAQLEKSRLLSDRFSAERPKGSFSTLEIQRTEQGDSAMYLCASSLGTRWHLSSYNEQFFGPGTRLTVL.

This clone turned up a few times. The J gene is TRBJ1-4, the V gene TRBV19; D perhaps matches TRBD1 (6 bases). The CDR3 extends over 15 amino acids. Germline loops: CDR1 LNHDA, CDR2 SQIVND (reference sequence). The germline V and J ends were trimmed by 6 bases and 5 bases, with 16 bases remaining between them. The CDR3 DNA reads TGTGCCAGTAGCTCGCTGTTGAGGGGGAATGAAAAACTGTTTTTT. It is translated as CASSSLLRGNEKLFF.

V gene TRBV14 combines with J gene TRBJ2-3; the D gene is possibly TRBD1 (6 bases). CDR3 size: 16 residues. Trimming removed 1 base at V and 2 bases at J, with 13 bases between. Germline V gives CDR1 SGHDN, CDR2 FVKESK. The CDR3 sequence is CASSQVNRDNTDTQYF. CDR3 in DNA: TGTGCCAGCAGCCAAGTAAACCGGGACAACACAGATACGCAGTATTTT.

This chain links TRBV7-2 with TRBJ2-7; TRBD1 might be the D (5 bases). V lost 2 bases to trimming and J lost 3 bases, with 14 bases between them. Germline-derived CDR1 and CDR2 are SGHTA and FQGNSA. CDR3 length: 15 residues. The DNA of the CDR3 is TGTGCCAGCAGCTTATCAGGGCAGGGATTCTACGAGCAGTACTTC. As protein: CASSLSGQGFYEQYF.

This sequence joins TRBV9 and TRBJ1-2; D uncertain. CDR3 length: 15 residues. Trimming took off 3 bases at V and 6 bases at J, with 18 bases between the two ends. The germline V gene has CDR1 SGDLS and CDR2 YYNGEE. The CDR3 sequence: CASSAPGWAPNGYTF. DNA of the CDR3: TGTGCCAGCAGCGCGCCTGGGTGGGCTCCAAATGGCTACACCTTC.

The table lists this clone with a few counts. This chain joins TRBV4-3 and TRBJ1-5; D unresolved. The germline V gene has CDR1 LGHNA and CDR2 YSLEER. Trimming stripped 0 bases from V and 0 bases from J, with 12 bases between. The CDR3 length is 17 residues. In DNA, the CDR3 is TGCGCCAGCAGCCAAGACCGTCACCTAGATAGCAATCAGCCCCAGCATTTT. Translated: CASSQDRHLDSNQPQHF.

The chain carries TRBV19 and TRBJ1-2; D is unresolved. The CDR3 covers 15 residues. CDR1 and CDR2 (germline): LNHDA, SQIVND (reference sequence). The V end lost 5 bases, the J end lost 4 bases, and 17 bases lay between the germline ends. The DNA for the CDR3 is TGTGCCAGTAGTCCACCAGCGTCCAGCGCCTATGGCTACACCTTC. Translation: CASSPPASSAYGYTF.

The V and J genes are TRBV4-3 and TRBJ2-1, with 9 bases identical to TRBD2. The V gene's germline CDR1 is LGHNA and CDR2 YSLEER. CDR3 size: 16 residues. With V trimmed by 3 bases and J by 1 base, 4 bases remained unmatched. The CDR3 reads CASSHSTSGSYNEQFF. The CDR3 DNA follows: TGCGCCAGCAGCCATTCTACTAGCGGGTCCTACAATGAGCAGTTCTTC.

This clone showed up just a few times. The chain couples TRBV13 to TRBJ1-4; D is unresolved. CDR1 is PRHDT and CDR2 is FYEKMQ in the germline V gene (reference sequence). Between the trimmed V and J ends, which lost 0 bases and 5 bases, there was a span of 7 bases. CDR3 length equals 14 residues. Here the CDR3 DNA reads TGTGCCAGCAGCTTAGGCAACGGGAATGAAAAACTGTTTTTT. Translated: CASSLGNGNEKLFF.

This clone was counted only a few times. This chain connects TRBV7-9 to TRBJ1-1; 10 nucleotides agree with TRBD1. Trimming at V came to 4 bases and at J to 4 bases, leaving 12 bases not matched to a gene. Germline assignment: CDR1 SEHNR and CDR2 FQNEAQ (reference sequence). The length of the CDR3 is 17 residues. The CDR3 reads CASSSTRDRGRITEAFF. The CDR3 DNA reads as TGTGCCAGCAGCTCAACGCGGGACAGGGGACGGATCACTGAAGCTTTCTTT.

The V call is TRBV9, the J call TRBJ2-1; a weak D match, TRBD2 (5 bases). CDR1 SGDLS and CDR2 YYNGEE come from the germline V gene. With 0 bases removed from V and 0 bases from J, the gap between germline ends came to 13 bases. The CDR3 length is 17 residues. The chain's CDR3 is CASSVAPTKNSYNEQFF. The CDR3 DNA follows: TGTGCCAGCAGCGTAGCGCCGACTAAAAACTCCTACAATGAGCAGTTCTTC.

The DNA for the CDR3 is TGTGCCACCAGCAGAGACCCCGGGACAGGGTTTGGAAACACCATATATTTT. Translating gives CATSRDPGTGFGNTIYF. This chain links TRBV15 with TRBJ1-3; the match to TRBD1 covers 9 bases. Germline assignment: CDR1 LNHNV and CDR2 YYDKDF (reference sequence). CDR3 length: 17 amino acids. Losses at the gene ends were 0 bases for V and 3 bases for J; bases not matched to a gene: 6.